In its sample, the clone carrying this T cell receptor (beta chain) was seen a few times. What it recognizes is unknown. Sequencing used cDNA as its template, made by extracting RNA and reverse transcribing it. The method was immunoSEQ multiplex PCR; TCRdb's version includes in-frame clones alone and lacks a portion of them. The sample contains under 85,000 clones, around 49% of which appear only once. Peripheral blood and lesional scalp punch biopsies were taken from alopecia areata patients. The data were obtained in a study of CD8+ T cells in alopecia areata. On the study more broadly: At a dose of 5 to 10 mg twice daily, oral tofacitinib was given to treated patients. Regarding the study as a whole: In patients, TCRs were shared less clearly than in mice, and HLA may possibly be involved.

The receptor's source is a human donor with alopecia areata. The specimen comprised CD8+ T cells sorted from blood, sampled at week 0.

The CDR3 DNA is TGTGCCAGCAGACCGGGACTAGCGGGCTACAATGAGCAGTTCTTC. Its translation: CASRPGLAGYNEQFF. This sequence joins TRBV6-5 and TRBJ2-1; TRBD2 agrees at 12 bases. J gave up 3 bases and V 6 bases, and 3 bases lay outside the gene matches. The length of the CDR3 is 15 residues. Germline values: CDR1 MNHEY, CDR2 SVGAGI.